This TCR beta chain appears in the sequencing data of a study of metastatic and nonmetastatic thyroid tumors. Turning to the study itself: Malignant thyroid and benign thyroid patients provided blood and tumor or nodule tissue whose repertoires were compared.

This clone is deemed medium-sized. The antigen is unknown. The study's findings and limits: Relative to benign nodules, malignant thyroid tumors were reportedly characterized by significantly elevated TCR beta diversity in blood and tumor.

Before thyroid surgery, none of the patients had received any treatment. How the authors handled the data: Clinicopathological groups differed in CDR3, with these differences serving to build a distant-metastasis classifier for papillary thyroid cancer. TCRdb re-analyzed the PCR reads through MiXCR. Here the V and J calls rest on TCRdb's processing, not on the authors' analysis. Of around 34,000 clones detected, under 25% appear once; the ten largest clones hold less than 4%. The sample was tumor tissue. The source is a male donor with papillary thyroid cancer or a benign thyroid nodule (not recorded which). Some clones in this sample may be carry-over from other donors' samples.

The CDR3 DNA follows: TGTGCCAGCAGCATGAGTTTGTACGAGCAGTACTTC. As protein: CASSMSLYEQYF. This sequence joins TRBV7-8 and TRBJ2-7; D remains ambiguous. The germline CDR1 and CDR2 sequences are SGHVS and FQNEAQ. V lost 5 bases to trimming and J lost 4 bases, with 9 bases between them. CDR3 length: 12 amino acids.